This T cell receptor beta chain derives from a study of CD8 T cells in ankylosing spondylitis. The study's findings and limits: Disease-linked clones bore a CD8+ phenotype and were relatively rare in peripheral blood. Clones linked to disease were reported to show significant enrichment in matched ankylosing spondylitis synovial fluid. Prior literature has documented some motif variants in synovial fluid and blood from reactive arthritis.

V lost 4 bases, J lost 1 base, and 12 bases lay in between. The CDR3 has 15 residues. CDR1 and CDR2 (germline): KGHDR, SFDVKD. This clonotype has a count of ten or more. Antigen specificity is unknown. In TCRdb, the 5' RACE reads were re-called with MiXCR into one record per CDR3 protein. The table records hundreds of thousands of distinct CDR3 sequences, under 12% of them present only once. The rearrangement links TRBV24-1 to TRBJ2-5; unclear D gene. Sequenced input: blood, either unsorted or a sorted T cell fraction (not recorded which). The clonotype originates from a male donor with ankylosing spondylitis or in good health (not recorded which). The CDR3 protein is CATSERGDTQETQYF. CDR3 bases: TGTGCCACCAGTGAGAGAGGAGACACCCAAGAGACCCAGTACTTC.